Ten or more counts support the clone carrying this T cell receptor (beta chain). Time point noted: pre-sensitization, week 0. Documented treatment: therapeutic diphenylcyclopropenone sensitization with weekly scalp DPC. This record comes from a study of human T cells and chemical hapten exposure. CDR1 and CDR2 (germline): SEHNR, FQNEAQ (reference sequence). V was cut by 5 bases and J by 3 bases, with 20 bases left in between. The CDR3 covers 17 residues. TCRdb re-called the RACE reads with MiXCR, one entry per CDR3 protein. The sample yields over 300,000 distinct CDR3 sequences, around 5.5% seen once. This TCR derives from a woman aged 50 to 65 with alopecia areata. Some clones in this sample may be carry-over from other donors' samples. Specimen: whole blood, collected in connection with sensitization to the hapten diphenylcyclopropenone (DPC). This chain joins TRBV7-9 and TRBJ1-5; the D is unclear. The DNA of the CDR3 is TGTGCCAGCAGCCCCCTTGAGGGAGGCCTTCTCAATCAGCCCCAGCATTTT. It yields the protein CASSPLEGGLLNQPQHF.